One T cell receptor (beta chain) is described in this entry. The antigen is not known. This entry belongs to a study of T cell responses to AZD1222 COVID-19 vaccine. Study observations and caveats: Females outnumbered males among donors, who were mostly white British; clonal diversity was possibly underestimated. Spike-specific TCRs gained breadth and depth after people received two AZD1222 doses.

Generated by immunoSEQ multiplex PCR, the TCRdb table keeps only in-frame clones and is missing some. The sample includes some 80,000 clones, about nine tenths of them seen just once. The CDR3 is 12 residues long. In germline, CDR1 is SGHTS, CDR2 YDEGEE. J was trimmed by 16 bases and V by 3 bases; bases with no gene match: 6. This sequence joins TRBV5-8 and TRBJ1-6; 8 positions match TRBD1. This TCR derives from an adult who received the MenACWY meningococcal vaccine as a control. The specimen comprised peripheral blood, sampled 28 days after the second dose of the MenACWY control vaccine. The CDR3 coding sequence is TGTGCCAGCAGCTCTTGGGACAGGCCTCTCCACTTT. Translated, it gives CASSSWDRPLHF.